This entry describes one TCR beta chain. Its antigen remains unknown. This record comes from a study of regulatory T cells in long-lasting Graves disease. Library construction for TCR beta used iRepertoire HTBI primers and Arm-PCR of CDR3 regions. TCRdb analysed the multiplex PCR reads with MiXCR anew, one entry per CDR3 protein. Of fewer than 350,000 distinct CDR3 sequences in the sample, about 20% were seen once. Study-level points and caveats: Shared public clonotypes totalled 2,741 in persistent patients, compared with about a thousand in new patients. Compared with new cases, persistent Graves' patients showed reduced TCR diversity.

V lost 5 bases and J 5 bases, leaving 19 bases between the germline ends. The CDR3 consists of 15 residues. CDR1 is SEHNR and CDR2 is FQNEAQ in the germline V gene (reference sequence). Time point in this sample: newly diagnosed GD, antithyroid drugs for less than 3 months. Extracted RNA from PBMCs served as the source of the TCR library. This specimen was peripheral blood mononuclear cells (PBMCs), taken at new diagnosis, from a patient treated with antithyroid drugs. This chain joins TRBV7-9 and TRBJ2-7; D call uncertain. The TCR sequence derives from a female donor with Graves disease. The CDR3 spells CASSVWLASGHEQYF. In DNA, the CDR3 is TGTGCCAGCAGCGTGTGGTTGGCGTCAGGCCACGAGCAGTACTTC.